The 13 T cell receptor beta chains listed next were all sequenced from one sample in a study of CXCR3-negative and CXCR3-positive naive CD8 T cells. TRB cDNA libraries were made by UMI-labeled 5' RACE. Following a re-call of the 5' RACE reads, TCRdb has one entry per CDR3 protein and lacks DNA. The repertoire table contains roughly 56,000 distinct CDR3 sequences. The specimen was naive CXCR3- CD8+ T cells from blood. Subset here: CD45RO-CCR7+CD27+CD95- naive CD8+ T cells lacking CXCR3 (TNR3-). The receptors were gathered from a human donor in good health. Some clones in this sample may be carry-over from other donors' samples.

The CDR3 loop is CASRDRTPSGLSGEQFF. The J gene is TRBJ2-1, the V gene TRBV27; the D call from TCRdb, TRBD2, cannot be confirmed without DNA. Germline loops: CDR1 MNHEY, CDR2 SMNVEV (reference sequence). The CDR3 is 17 amino acids.

The chain employs TRBV9 and TRBJ2-1; TCRdb picks TRBD1, but there is no DNA to check that call. The CDR3 has 14 amino acids. Germline loops: CDR1 SGDLS, CDR2 YYNGEE. CDR3 amino acids: CASSVRGDYNEQFF.

This CDR3 reads CASSQVSGNDEQYF. This sequence joins TRBV4-1 and TRBJ2-7. This CDR3 is built from 14 residues. Germline values: CDR1 MGHRA, CDR2 YSYEKL.

The gene calls are TRBV7-8 and TRBJ2-2; the D call of TRBD1 rests on TCRdb alone, since no DNA is present to check it. This CDR3 has 17 residues. Germline CDR1 is SGHVS and CDR2 is FQNEAQ. The CDR3 here is CASSLDGRQGRTGELFF.

The CDR3 is CSARLNTEALF. The chain links TRBV29-1 to TRBJ1-1. Germline V gene sequence: CDR1 SQVTM, CDR2 ANQGSEA. The CDR3 extends over 11 amino acids. Looking up the rest from reference TRBV29-1 and TRBJ1-1 gives the full variable domain: SAVISQKPSRDICQRGTSLTIQCQVDSQVTMMFWYRQQPGQSLTLIATANQGSEATYESGFVIDKFPISRPNLTFSTLTVSNMSPEDSSIYLCSARLNTEALFGQGTRLTVV.

This chain links TRBV12-3 or TRBV12-4 with TRBJ2-3; the D gene TCRdb calls, TRBD1, cannot be checked with no DNA. The CDR3 sequence is 14 residues long. CDR3 region: CASRPGQLTDTQYF.

The V and J genes are TRBV27 and TRBJ2-7; TCRdb calls TRBD1, which cannot be checked without DNA. This CDR3 spans 15 amino acids. Per germline, CDR1 MNHEY and CDR2 SMNVEV (reference sequence). CDR3 in amino acids: CASSSGQGAAYEQYF.

V and J are TRBV2 and TRBJ2-4; the D call from TCRdb, TRBD2, cannot be confirmed without DNA. CDR1 is SNHLY and CDR2 is FYNNEI in the germline V gene. The length of the CDR3 is 16 residues. CDR3 in amino acids: CASSEGAGGPKNIQYF.

This chain links TRBV6-2 or TRBV6-3 with TRBJ2-7. Per germline, CDR1 MNHEY and CDR2 SVGEGT. The CDR3 totals 14 residues. The CDR3 region is CASRRYGSSYEQYF.

The chain has TRBV7-8 and TRBJ2-1; TCRdb outputs TRBD2, but without DNA this stays unchecked. CDR1 and CDR2 from the germline V gene are SGHVS and FQNEAQ. This CDR3 region has 18 residues. The CDR3 here is CASSFDLAGGSSYNEQFF. Full variable domain (outside the CDR3, taken from reference TRBV7-8 and TRBJ2-1): GAGVSQSPRYKVAKRGQDVALRCDPISGHVSLFWYQQALGQGPEFLTYFQNEAQLDKSGLPSDRFFAERPEGSVSTLKIQRTQQEDSAVYLCASSFDLAGGSSYNEQFFGPGTRLTVL.

The chain carries TRBV19 and TRBJ2-7; the TCRdb D gene call, TRBD1, has no DNA to confirm it. Germline V gene sequence: CDR1 LNHDA, CDR2 SQIVND (reference sequence). This CDR3 spans 15 amino acids. The CDR3 here is CASSMGQGLGYEQYF.

The gene calls are TRBV10-3 and TRBJ2-1; the TCRdb call, TRBD1, lacks DNA for checking. This CDR3 has 16 amino acids. CDR1 is ENHRY, CDR2 SYGVKD, per germline. The CDR3 region is CAISESMGAGLNEQFF.

This chain connects TRBV7-6 to TRBJ2-2; no DNA is available, so the TRBD2 call from TCRdb remains unchecked. This CDR3 is 13 amino acids long. CDR1 is SGHVS and CDR2 is FNYEAQ in the germline V gene. The CDR3 reads CASGQGGTGELFF.